This entry lists 2 T cell receptor beta chains sequenced from one sample in a study of cytomegalovirus exposure and HLA in healthy donors. It was with 60 Vbeta and 13 Jbeta primers that the PCR ran. TCRdb's table, derived via immunoSEQ multiplex PCR, lists solely in-frame clones and lacks some. This table has 130,000 to 150,000 clones, 80% appearing once. Source material: PBMCs. These receptor sequences come from a man between 35 and 55 years old in good health and CMV-seropositive.

The chain uses TRBV5-4 and TRBJ2-7, with TRBD2 matching 7 bases. Germline loops: CDR1 SGHNT, CDR2 YYREEE (reference sequence). With V trimmed by 2 bases and J by 0 bases, 5 bases remained unmatched. This CDR3 is 15 amino acids long. In nucleotides, the CDR3 is TGTGCCAGCAGCTTACGGGGAGGGACCTCCTACGAGCAGTACTTC. Its translation: CASSLRGGTSYEQYF.

This clone was counted a single time. The CDR3 here is CASRPSSGRSYEQYF. The DNA for the CDR3 is TGTGCCAGCAGACCCTCGAGCGGGAGGTCGTACGAGCAGTACTTC. The gene calls are TRBV6-5 and TRBJ2-7, with 9 bases aligning to TRBD2. Trimming removed 6 bases from V and 4 bases from J; junction bases left unmatched: 10. The CDR3 extends over 15 amino acids. CDR1 and CDR2 (germline): MNHEY, SVGAGI.